This T cell receptor (beta chain) was found in a study of identifying expanded T cells in peripheral blood. Study findings and constraints: Technical replicates showed 0.9 to 1.5 changed clones; roughly two weeks 15 to 20; four weeks 19. Clone count variance between roughly 2-week samples rose with total template count.

Collection occurred without any documented infections or immune events in donors. Sequencing was performed with immunoSEQ multiplex PCR; in TCRdb, only in-frame clones are kept and a portion is missing. The sample consists of tens of thousands of clones, approximately 91% of them appearing once. Germline lookup yields CDR1 SGHDN and CDR2 FVKESK. The V end was cut by 5 bases, the J end by 5 bases, with 17 bases between. CDR3 size: 15 residues. Comments on this clone: Its antigen remains unidentified.

This chain uses TRBV14 with TRBJ2-3; D is possibly TRBD1 or TRBD2 (5 bases each). This sequence was found in a person between 18 and 75 years old in good health. The source material was blood. The CDR3 DNA is TGTGCCAGCAGCAGCCGGGTACAGGCGGGAGATACGCAGTATTTT. Its translation: CASSSRVQAGDTQYF.